These T cell receptor beta chains were read from a single sample in a study of T cell repertoires in aging, cancer and after chemotherapy. TCRdb itself ran the multiplex PCR reads through MiXCR, one entry per CDR3 protein. The profile shows 500 to 600 distinct CDR3 sequences, 25% to 30% of them singletons. What was sequenced was blood. The receptors stem from a human donor with a solid tumor. CDR3s include the opening cysteine and the closing phenylalanine or tryptophan. The D gene is left open where the match is weak. The size of a clone is reported for some rows only, either as once, few or many, or as a class for expanded clones.

TRBV20-1	.	15	TRBJ2-1	.	TGCAGTGCTCCTCCCCCACTAGCACGGTACAATGAGCAGTTCTTC	CSAPPPLARYNEQFF
TRBV19	.	11	TRBJ1-3	large	TGTGCCAGTACCACTATCGGCACCATATATTTT	CASTTIGTIYF
TRBV7-9	.	16	TRBJ2-1	.	TGTGCCAGCAGCCCAGATAGGGGGGACGGATACAATGAGCAGTTCTTC	CASSPDRGDGYNEQFF
TRBV7-9	.	14	TRBJ1-5	.	TGTGCCAGCAGCTTTAGCGGGCGCAGGGAGCCCCAGCATTTT	CASSFSGRREPQHF
TRBV5-5	.	15	TRBJ2-5	.	TGTGCCAGCAGCTTGGGGCCTAGTTTCCAAGAGACCCAGTACTTC	CASSLGPSFQETQYF
TRBV5-4	.	14	TRBJ1-2	.	TGTGCCAGCAGCTTAACAGGGATGGCGGGGGGCTACACCTTC	CASSLTGMAGGYTF
TRBV19	TRBD1	15	TRBJ2-1	.	TGTGCCTCCTCGTCCCAGGGGGTAAGGTACAATGAGCAGTTCTTC	CASSSQGVRYNEQFF
TRBV19	.	15	TRBJ1-1	large	TGTGCCAGTAGTCCCTGGACAGCCTCGATGACTGAAGCTTTCTTT	CASSPWTASMTEAFF
TRBV6-1	.	14	TRBJ2-3	.	TGTGCCAGCTCTACAGACTTGAGCACAGATACGCAGTATTTT	CASSTDLSTDTQYF
TRBV24-1	TRBD2	16	TRBJ2-3	.	TGTGCCACCAGTGACCGAAGCGGGGGTACACTAAATACGCAGTATTTT	CATSDRSGGTLNTQYF
TRBV7-2	.	12	TRBJ1-4	few	TGTGCCAGCAGCCCACAGGGAGAAAAACTGTTTTTT	CASSPQGEKLFF
TRBV6-2/TRBV6-3	.	14	TRBJ1-1	few	TGTGCCAGCAGTTACTCGACCGATAACACTGAAGCTTTCTTT	CASSYSTDNTEAFF
TRBV20-1	TRBD1	15	TRBJ1-1	once	TGCAGTGCTACACCGGGACAGGGGTGGAGGACTGAAGCTTTCTTT	CSATPGQGWRTEAFF
TRBV30	.	16	TRBJ1-4	.	TGTGCCTGGAGTGTAAGTGGCAGGGTACCACGTGAAAAACTGTTTTTT	CAWSVSGRVPREKLFF
TRBV4-1	TRBD1	15	TRBJ1-1	once	TGCGCCAGCAGCTACAGGGGGCGCAGGAACACTGAAGCTTTCTTT	CASSYRGRRNTEAFF
TRBV7-9	.	14	TRBJ1-1	.	TGTGCCAGCAACCGAATCGAGGGGAACACTGAAGCTTTCTTT	CASNRIEGNTEAFF
TRBV7-6	.	14	TRBJ1-2	hyperexpanded	TGTGCCAGCAGCTTAGTTTGGACAGCCTATGGCTACACCTTC	CASSLVWTAYGYTF
TRBV20-1	.	12	TRBJ2-7	large	TGCAGTGCTAGAGGGTTCACCTACGAGCAGTACTTC	CSARGFTYEQYF
TRBV20-1	.	14	TRBJ2-5	few	TGCAGTGCTAGAGATCCAGGGGGGCAAGAGACCCAGTACTTC	CSARDPGGQETQYF
TRBV6-1	.	13	TRBJ2-1	.	TGTGCCAGCAAGGGTGGGCCAAGATTTGAGCAGTTCTTC	CASKGGPRFEQFF
TRBV29-1	.	15	TRBJ2-2	large	TGCAGCGTTGTCCGACGGGAGAGTCACACCGGGGAGCTGTTTTTT	CSVVRRESHTGELFF
TRBV20-1	.	15	TRBJ2-7	large	TGCAGTGCTAGAGCACCAAGCGGTCACACCTACGAGCAGTACTTC	CSARAPSGHTYEQYF
TRBV24-1	TRBD1	18	TRBJ2-5	.	TGTGCCACCACCTCGCCATTAAACCGGGACAGGAAAAGGGAGACCCAGTACTTC	CATTSPLNRDRKRETQYF
TRBV4-1	.	13	TRBJ2-7	.	TGCGCCAGCAGCCAAGTTCGGGGGTTGGAGCAGTACTTC	CASSQVRGLEQYF
TRBV9	TRBD1	18	TRBJ1-1	large	TGTGCCAGCAGCCCTCAAGGGGACAGCGAGGACGGGAACACTGAAGCTTTCTTT	CASSPQGDSEDGNTEAFF
TRBV20-1	.	12	TRBJ2-5	.	TGCAGTGCTAGAGTTCTTGGGGAGACCCAGTACTTC	CSARVLGETQYF